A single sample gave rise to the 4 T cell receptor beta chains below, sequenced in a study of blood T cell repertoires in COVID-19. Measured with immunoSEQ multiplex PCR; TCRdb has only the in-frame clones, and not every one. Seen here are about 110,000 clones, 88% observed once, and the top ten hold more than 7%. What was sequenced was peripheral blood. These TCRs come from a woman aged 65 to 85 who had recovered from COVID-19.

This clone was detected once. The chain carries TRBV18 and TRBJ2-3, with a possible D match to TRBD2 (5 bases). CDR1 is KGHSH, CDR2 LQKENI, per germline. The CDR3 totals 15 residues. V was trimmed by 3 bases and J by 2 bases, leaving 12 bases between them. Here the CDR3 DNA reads TGTGCCAGCTCACCTAGCGTCCTCCTCACAGATACGCAGTATTTT. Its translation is CASSPSVLLTDTQYF. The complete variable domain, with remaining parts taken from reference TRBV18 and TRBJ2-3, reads NAGVMQNPRHLVRRRGQEARLRCSPMKGHSHVYWYRQLPEEGLKFMVYLQKENIIDESGMPKERFSAEFPKEGPSILRIQQVVRGDSAAYFCASSPSVLLTDTQYFGPGTRLTVL.

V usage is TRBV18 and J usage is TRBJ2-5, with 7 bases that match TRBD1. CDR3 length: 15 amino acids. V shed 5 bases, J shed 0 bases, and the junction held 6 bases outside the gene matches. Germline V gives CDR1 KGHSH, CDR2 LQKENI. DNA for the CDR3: TGTGCCAGCTCATCGGACAGGCTGTACCAAGAGACCCAGTACTTC. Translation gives CASSSDRLYQETQYF.

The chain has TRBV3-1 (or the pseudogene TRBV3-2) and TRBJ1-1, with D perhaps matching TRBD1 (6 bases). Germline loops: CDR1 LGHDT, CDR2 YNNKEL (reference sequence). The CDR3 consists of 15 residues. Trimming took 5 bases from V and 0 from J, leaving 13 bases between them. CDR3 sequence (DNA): TGTGCCAGCAGCAGGCGGACAGCCATGAACACTGAAGCTTTCTTT. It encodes CASSRRTAMNTEAFF.

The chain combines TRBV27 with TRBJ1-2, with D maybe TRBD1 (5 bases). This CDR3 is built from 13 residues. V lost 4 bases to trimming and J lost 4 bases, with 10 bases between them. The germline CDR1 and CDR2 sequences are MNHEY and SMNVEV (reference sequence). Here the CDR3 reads CASSWRGFYGYTF. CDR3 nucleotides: TGTGCCAGCAGTTGGAGGGGATTCTATGGCTACACCTTC.